This is a list of T cell receptor beta chains from one sample in a study of T cell clusters in autoimmune cytopenias. TCRdb reanalyzed the multiplex PCR reads and collapses them to one entry per CDR3 protein, without DNA. The sample has some 7,200 distinct CDR3 sequences. This same sample was also taken into another study, of T cell repertoires in aging, cancer and after chemotherapy.

The sample was peripheral blood. These receptors all come from a human donor in good health. Both conserved end residues are part of each CDR3. The order of the fields is clone size, V gene, J gene, CDR3 protein. The size field is filled for only some rows; it gives once, few, many or a size class.

>NA|TRBV19|TRBJ1-1
CASTGPGNTEAFF
>medium-sized|TRBV19|TRBJ2-3
CASSPRGTDTQYF
>medium-sized|TRBV5-4|TRBJ2-1
CASSLGSGSYNEQFF
>medium-sized|TRBV29-1|TRBJ1-4
CSAGGAGYGEKLFF
>NA|TRBV19|TRBJ2-1
CASSEYPEYNEQFF
>NA|TRBV7-9|TRBJ1-2
CASSLAAIPRSLNYGYTF
>medium-sized|TRBV29-1|TRBJ2-7
CSVAGDVEQYF
>NA|TRBV7-2|TRBJ2-5
CASSPTLAGGLQETQYF
>medium-sized|TRBV29-1|TRBJ1-1
CSIVVGYTEAFF
>NA|TRBV30|TRBJ1-2
CAWRLTERGGYTF
>medium-sized|TRBV6-6|TRBJ2-1
CASRNHHTSSYNEQFF
>NA|TRBV10-3|TRBJ2-6
CAIRSGANVLTF
>NA|TRBV13|TRBJ2-3
CASSPRDRGQSDTQYF